Each of the 12 T cell receptor beta chains below was sequenced from the same sample in a study of blood T cell repertoires in COVID-19. Profiled with immunoSEQ multiplex PCR; TCRdb holds only in-frame clones, not every one. The table includes about 270,000 clones, around 86% detected once. Sequencing used peripheral blood. The receptors derive from an older woman with active or convalescent COVID-19.

The chain employs TRBV5-6 and TRBJ2-1, with 10 bases identical to TRBD2. CDR1 SGHDT and CDR2 YYEEEE come from the germline V gene. CDR3 length equals 17 residues. With 0 bases clipped from V and 8 bases from J, the junction kept 11 bases outside the gene matches. The CDR3 nucleotides are TGTGCCAGCAGCTTGGCAGGAGTTAGCGGGGGGTTGGATGAGCAGTTCTTC. It codes for CASSLAGVSGGLDEQFF.

The chain has TRBV6-5 and TRBJ1-3; no clear D. The germline V gene has CDR1 MNHEY and CDR2 SVGAGI. V dropped 2 bases and J dropped 1 base, with 12 bases sitting between them. This CDR3 has 16 amino acids. The CDR3 reads CASSYNLGGSGNTIYF. The DNA of the CDR3 is TGTGCCAGCAGTTACAATCTGGGAGGGTCTGGAAACACCATATATTTT.

The rearrangement links TRBV7-2 to TRBJ2-3; unclear D gene. Trimming removed 4 bases at V and 3 bases at J, with 14 bases between. The CDR3 length is 15 residues. In germline, CDR1 is SGHTA, CDR2 FQGNSA. DNA of the CDR3: TGTGCCAGCAGCTCCCGAACAACCGCAACAGATACGCAGTATTTT. The encoded protein is CASSSRTTATDTQYF.

The chain joins TRBV2 to TRBJ2-7; 8 nucleotides line up with TRBD1. There are 14 residues in the CDR3. V shed 7 bases and J 0 bases; nucleotides not matched to a gene: 5. Germline-derived CDR1 and CDR2 are SNHLY and FYNNEI. CDR3 amino acids: CASISDRVSYEQYF. The DNA of the CDR3 is TGTGCCAGCATTTCGGACAGGGTCTCCTACGAGCAGTACTTC.

This clone was counted once. The chain links TRBV5-1 to TRBJ2-3; possible D gene TRBD1, 5 bases. Trimming cost V 0 bases and J 6 bases, with 11 bases left between them. This CDR3 has 14 amino acids. Germline CDR1 and CDR2: SGHRS and YFSETQ. The CDR3 is CASSLVGVVDTQYF. DNA for the CDR3: TGCGCCAGCAGCTTGGTAGGGGTGGTGGATACGCAGTATTTT.

This sequence joins TRBV6-5 and TRBJ2-4, with D perhaps matching TRBD2 (6 bases). The CDR3 contains 16 residues. Germline-derived CDR1 and CDR2 are MNHEY and SVGAGI. The germline V and J ends were trimmed by 4 bases and 6 bases, with 19 bases remaining between them. The CDR3 here is CASSSSRGGVPNIQYF. The DNA for the CDR3 is TGTGCCAGCAGTTCCTCCCGGGGCGGGGTTCCAAACATTCAGTACTTC.

This chain joins TRBV11-2 and TRBJ1-2; weak D call: TRBD1 (6 bases). This CDR3 comprises 14 residues. V gave up 1 base and J gave up 6 bases, with 12 bases separating them. CDR1 is SGHAT, CDR2 FQNNGV, per germline. The CDR3 loop reads CASSLARGGDGYTF. CDR3 sequence (DNA): TGTGCCAGCAGCTTAGCGCGTGGGGGCGATGGCTACACCTTC.

This clone came up once. The chain has TRBV3-1 (or the pseudogene TRBV3-2) and TRBJ2-1, with TRBD1 identical over 7 bases. The CDR3 length is 12 residues. Trimming at V came to 5 bases and at J to 8 bases, leaving 3 bases not matched to a gene. Germline V lookup: CDR1 LGHDT, CDR2 YNNKEL (reference sequence). CDR3 loop: CASSFDRDEQFF. The CDR3 nucleotides read TGTGCCAGCAGCTTTGACAGGGATGAGCAGTTCTTC.

Details on this clone: The same CDR3 can be traced to other DNA sequences in this sample. The chain recombines TRBV18 with TRBJ2-7; D possibly corresponds to TRBD2 (6 bases). V lost 2 bases and J lost 3, with 11 bases in between. The CDR3 sequence is 14 residues long. The germline V gene has CDR1 KGHSH and CDR2 LQKENI. The CDR3 reads CASSPGGGSYEQYF. The CDR3 DNA sequence: TGTGCCAGCTCACCAGGCGGAGGGAGCTACGAGCAGTACTTC.

J is TRBJ2-3 and V is TRBV9; TRBD2 matches 9 bases. V shed 3 bases and J 3 bases; nucleotides not matched to a gene: 8. This CDR3 is 16 amino acids long. The germline V gene has CDR1 SGDLS and CDR2 YYNGEE. The CDR3 loop is CASSAEGGGETDTQYF. The CDR3, as DNA: TGTGCCAGCAGCGCCGAGGGCGGGGGGGAGACAGATACGCAGTATTTT.

Notes on this clone: Relative to the germline gene, one junction end is altered; a read error may explain this. The CDR3 nucleotides read TGCGCCAGCAGCTTGCCAAGGGACTTGACCTCCGACAATGAGCAGTTCTTC. Protein product: CASSLPRDLTSDNEQFF. V usage is TRBV5-1 and J usage is TRBJ2-1; D is possibly TRBD2 (6 bases). The CDR3 totals 17 residues. CDR1 and CDR2 from the germline V gene are SGHRS and YFSETQ.

V gene TRBV29-1 combines with J gene TRBJ2-5, with TRBD2 matching 8 bases. V lost 3 bases and J lost 1; bases outside the gene matches: 7. The CDR3 spans 15 residues. CDR1 SQVTM and CDR2 ANQGSEA come from the germline V gene. The CDR3 sequence: CSVDGLAVSQETQYF. CDR3 in DNA: TGCAGCGTTGACGGACTAGCAGTGAGCCAAGAGACCCAGTACTTC.